The clone carrying this T cell receptor beta chain was seen a few times. Its antigen is not identified. CDR3 length: 18 residues. V was pared by 5 bases and J by 1 base, with 7 bases of the junction left unmatched. Germline V CDR1 and CDR2: SGHVS, FNYEAQ. These data are taken from a study of T-cell memory formation after mild COVID-19. In the study overall: TCR clusters were mostly confined to one donor each. Overall study findings and caveats: Pre-infection memory contained some responding clones, which suggested that cross-reactive memory had joined.

TCRdb reprocessed the 5' RACE reads with MiXCR, giving one entry per CDR3 protein. The data contain around 340,000 distinct CDR3 sequences, approximately 15% of them singletons. This chain connects TRBV7-6 to TRBJ2-6, with 11 bases lining up with TRBD1. Sequencing used PBMCs or a T cell subset sorted from them (not recorded which). This clonotype was sampled from a man between 18 and 35 years old who had mild COVID-19 (a few samples of this study predate the infection). Cell type and time point are not known. Here the CDR3 reads CASSKGQGGISGANVLTF. The CDR3, as DNA: TGTGCCAGCAGCAAGGGACAGGGGGGGATTTCTGGGGCCAACGTCCTGACTTTC.